The 2 T cell receptor gamma chains presented below share a single source sample, sequenced in a study of Vδ1+ human thymocytes. The antigens for these receptors are not known. Study conclusions and caveats: In the thymus, TRG and TRD repertoires looked highly polyclonal with Gaussian CDR3 lengths.

RNA was extracted from the cells and then reverse transcribed. Pooled V-gene forward primers with one constant-region reverse primer generated the CDR3 amplicons by multiplex PCR. TCRdb re-called clones from the multiplex PCR reads using CATT. The profile shows approximately 40,000 gamma-chain clones, over 20% of them singletons. Sequencing was performed on Vdelta1+ gamma-delta thymocytes from the thymus. Documented subset: FACS-sorted CD3+ TCRalphabeta- TCRVdelta1+ TCRVdelta2- thymocytes. The receptor set was obtained from a girl less than two years old who had congenital heart surgery.

The V gene is TRGV2, the J gene TRGJ1 or TRGJ2. Per the germline V gene, CDR1 is EGSNGY and CDR2 is YDSYNSKV. J lost 7 bases, V lost 4 bases, and 4 bases had no gene match. The CDR3 runs to 11 residues. The CDR3 spells CATWERYKKLF. The DNA for the CDR3 is TGTGCCACCTGGGAAAGATATAAGAAACTCTTT.

On this clone itself: With a much larger clone just one base away, this may be a read error. In the same sample, other DNA sequences code for this CDR3. The chain employs TRGV2 and TRGJ1 or TRGJ2. V shed 0 bases and J 0 bases; nucleotides not matched to a gene: 2. The CDR3 spans 14 residues. Germline V gene sequence: CDR1 EGSNGY, CDR2 YDSYNSKV. The CDR3 sequence: CATWDGANYYKKLF. CDR3 DNA sequence: TGTGCCACCTGGGACGGGGCGAATTATTATAAGAAACTCTTT.